The rows below give T cell receptor beta chains drawn from one sample of a study of CD8+CD57+ T cells in acquired aplastic anemia. TCRdb analysed the reads with MiXCR anew, one entry per CDR3 protein. The table shows about 210,000 distinct CDR3 sequences, with roughly 35% occurring only once. The sample taken for sequencing was sorted CD4+, CD8+, or CD8+CD57+ T cells (not recorded which) from PBMCs. Source of these receptors: a human donor in good health, serving as a control. The CDR3 runs from the conserved cysteine through the conserved F or W.

J gene	V gene	CDR3 protein
TRBJ2-4	TRBV12-3/TRBV12-4	CASRKSGLNIQYF
TRBJ1-5	TRBV15	CATSRGQVDQPQHF
TRBJ2-5	TRBV4-1	CASSQAGQLETQYF
TRBJ2-6	TRBV20-1	CSAIRTGANVLTF
TRBJ2-7	TRBV5-1	CASSATLATRSYEQYF
TRBJ1-2	TRBV6-1	CASRRAEANYGYTF
TRBJ2-1	TRBV12-3/TRBV12-4	CASSPGVAGYNEQFF
TRBJ1-2	TRBV28	CASSFRLRGYTF
TRBJ1-2	TRBV3-1	CASSQVGRYTF
TRBJ1-2	TRBV20-1	CSAREVPSYGYTF
TRBJ2-1	TRBV10-2	CASRENEQFF
TRBJ2-3	TRBV7-9	CASSSGLAGAFTDTQYF
TRBJ2-1	TRBV12-3/TRBV12-4	CASEENNEQFF
TRBJ2-7	TRBV6-1	CASIKSGTGRGNEQYF
TRBJ1-4	TRBV2	CASSKDREPTTNEKLFF
TRBJ2-6	TRBV19	CASTTGSGANVLTF
TRBJ2-5	TRBV7-2	CASSLVVGEGETQYF
TRBJ2-7	TRBV20-1	CSDQLGLAGGRNEQYF
TRBJ2-7	TRBV20-1	CSANGLAGGYEQYF
TRBJ2-3	TRBV5-1	CASSLEAGATDTQYF
TRBJ1-1	TRBV4-1	CASSQPSWALNTEAFF
TRBJ2-3	TRBV29-1	CSVEAIRTDTQYF
TRBJ1-6	TRBV19	CASSKQWGSPNSPLHF
TRBJ1-2	TRBV29-1	CSVEGHYTF
TRBJ2-3	TRBV24-1	CATSEAGGRTTQYF
TRBJ1-2	TRBV11-1	CASATGPYGYTF
TRBJ2-7	TRBV4-1	CASSRQGGGTIYEQYF
TRBJ1-1	TRBV18	CASSPPIYDRVTEAFF
TRBJ2-5	TRBV20-1	CSARAGLGQETQYF
TRBJ2-1	TRBV2	CASSEMGSYNEQFF
TRBJ1-1	TRBV5-1	CASSSDTNTEAFF
TRBJ1-2	TRBV6-1	CASRDRVRGYTF
TRBJ2-7	TRBV15	CATSTGAYEQYF
TRBJ2-1	TRBV6-1	CASTGTNDRNEQFF
TRBJ2-7	TRBV18	CASSPLLAGSTHEQYF
TRBJ2-3	TRBV29-1	CSVEGPYIRGRTDTQYF
TRBJ2-7	TRBV5-5	CASSLGRQPSYEQYF
TRBJ1-5	TRBV12-3/TRBV12-4	CASSLALGRDSGDFSNQPQHF
TRBJ2-2	TRBV9	CASSVGSSGGTGELFF
TRBJ1-5	TRBV2	CASRGVNNQPQHF
TRBJ2-7	TRBV28	CASSSPRDRANSYEQCF
TRBJ2-7	TRBV20-1	CSASGSLNSYEQYF
TRBJ1-3	TRBV4-1	CASSLTGTGGGNTIYF
TRBJ2-6	TRBV10-3	CAIRTEANVLTF
TRBJ2-7	TRBV20-1	CSAQNSRGPDEQYF
TRBJ2-5	TRBV29-1	CSVVVVVETQYF
TRBJ2-7	TRBV30	CAWSSAGATYEQYF
TRBJ2-3	TRBV2	CASSSVPDTQYF
TRBJ2-1	TRBV10-2	CASSEGSSYNEQFF